Below, 20 T cell receptor beta chains from the same sample are listed, as sequenced in a study of cytomegalovirus exposure and HLA in healthy donors. The primer mix had 60 Vbeta and 13 Jbeta primers. Libraries were prepared by immunoSEQ multiplex PCR; TCRdb keeps only in-frame clonotypes and omits some of them. The sample yields under 170,000 clones, around 79% seen once. The sample taken for sequencing was PBMCs. The receptors were gathered from a human donor in good health.

J is TRBJ2-7 and V is TRBV2, with TRBD1 identical over 7 bases. The CDR3 consists of 14 residues. Germline loops: CDR1 SNHLY, CDR2 FYNNEI. Germline trimming cut 7 bases from V and 3 bases from J; bases unmatched to any gene: 9. The CDR3 region has the DNA TGTGCCAGCAAGATTGTGACAGGGAACTACGAGCAGTACTTC. This codes for CASKIVTGNYEQYF.

The CDR3 coding sequence is TGTGCCAGCAGCTTTCATAGCGGAGGAATTACAGATACGCAGTATTTT. Its protein product is CASSFHSGGITDTQYF. The genes are TRBV14 and TRBJ2-3, with a tentative D call TRBD2 (6 bases). Germline assignment: CDR1 SGHDN and CDR2 FVKESK. The CDR3 has 16 amino acids. Trimming took off 5 bases at V and 3 bases at J, with 18 bases between the two ends. Full variable domain (missing parts from reference TRBV14 and TRBJ2-3): EAGVTQFPSHSVIEKGQTVTLRCDPISGHDNLYWYRRVMGKEIKFLLHFVKESKQDESGMPNNRFLAERTGGTYSTLKVQPAELEDSGVYFCASSFHSGGITDTQYFGPGTRLTVL.

The CDR3 is CASSYSAIGSTEAFF. The DNA for the CDR3 is TGTGCCAGCAGTTACTCTGCCATCGGGTCCACTGAAGCTTTCTTT. The chain combines TRBV6-5 with TRBJ1-1; D gene ambiguous. The CDR3 covers 15 residues. Germline values: CDR1 MNHEY, CDR2 SVGAGI. V was pared by 0 bases and J by 4 bases, with 12 bases between.

CDR3 sequence: CASSMTGVSYEQYF. The CDR3 region has the DNA TGTGCCAGTAGTATGACAGGAGTCTCCTACGAGCAGTACTTC. The rearrangement joins TRBV19 to TRBJ2-7; a possible D gene is TRBD1 (6 bases). Germline CDR1 LNHDA, CDR2 SQIVND (reference sequence). Trimming left V 3 bases short and J 0 bases short, with 9 bases between. The CDR3 extends over 14 amino acids.

This clone was picked up one time. The V call is TRBV9, the J call TRBJ2-7, with D perhaps matching TRBD1 (6 bases). V was shortened by 3 bases and J by 5 bases, with 18 bases between the two germline ends. In germline, CDR1 is SGDLS, CDR2 YYNGEE. The CDR3 is 15 residues long. Here the CDR3 reads CASSASGHDSNEQYF. The CDR3, as DNA: TGTGCCAGCAGCGCCTCGGGACACGACAGCAACGAGCAGTACTTC.

The V gene is TRBV7-3, the J gene TRBJ1-1; 7 bases fit TRBD1. CDR3 length: 16 amino acids. CDR1 and CDR2 (germline): SGHTA, FQGTGA. The J segment lost 3 bases and the V segment lost 5 bases, leaving 12 bases of the junction unmatched. The CDR3 is CASSAQGGELYTEAFF. Written as DNA, the CDR3 is TGTGCCAGCAGCGCCCAAGGGGGCGAGTTGTACACTGAAGCTTTCTTT. Together with reference TRBV7-3 and TRBJ1-1, the CDR3 gives the full variable domain: GAGVSQTPSNKVTEKGKYVELRCDPISGHTALYWYRQSLGQGPEFLIYFQGTGAADDSGLPNDRFFAVRPEGSVSTLKIQRTERGDSAVYLCASSAQGGELYTEAFFGQGTRLTVV.

V and J are TRBV7-9 and TRBJ1-3, with D possibly TRBD1 on 5 matching bases. CDR3 length: 17 amino acids. V lost 6 bases and J 0 bases, leaving 18 bases between the germline ends. The germline gives CDR1 SEHNR, CDR2 FQNEAQ (reference sequence). The CDR3 sequence is CASRLDGQKSSGNTIYF. CDR3 in DNA: TGTGCCAGCAGACTGGACGGACAAAAGAGCTCTGGAAACACCATATATTTT.

This clone turned up a few times. In DNA form, the CDR3 reads TGTGCCAGCTCACCCGGCGGGGAGCAGTACTTC. Encoded protein: CASSPGGEQYF. V gene TRBV18 combines with J gene TRBJ2-7, with D maybe TRBD2 (5 bases). The length of the CDR3 is 11 residues. V lost 3 bases to trimming and J lost 7 bases, with 7 bases between them. CDR1 and CDR2 (germline): KGHSH, LQKENI. Full variable domain (remainder filled in from reference TRBV18 and TRBJ2-7): NAGVMQNPRHLVRRRGQEARLRCSPMKGHSHVYWYRQLPEEGLKFMVYLQKENIIDESGMPKERFSAEFPKEGPSILRIQQVVRGDSAAYFCASSPGGEQYFGPGTRLTVT.

This chain connects TRBV30 to TRBJ1-1; no firm D call. V was cut by 1 base and J by 3 bases, with 15 bases left in between. This CDR3 spans 15 amino acids. Germline V gives CDR1 GTSNPN, CDR2 SVGIG (reference sequence). As DNA, the CDR3 is TGTGCCTGGAGTGGTTCGGGAGGCTTGGACACTGAAGCTTTCTTT. As protein: CAWSGSGGLDTEAFF. The whole variable domain, remainder taken from reference TRBV30 and TRBJ1-1, is SQTIHQWPATLVQPVGSPLSLECTVEGTSNPNLYWYRQAAGRGLQLLFYSVGIGQISSEVPQNLSASRPQDRQFILSSKKLLLSDSGFYLCAWSGSGGLDTEAFFGQGTRLTVV.

The V and J genes are TRBV7-7 and TRBJ2-5, with D possibly matching TRBD1 (6 bases). The length of the CDR3 is 15 residues. CDR1 is SSHAT, CDR2 FNYEAQ, per germline (reference sequence). V was clipped by 5 bases and J by 5 bases, with 18 bases between them. CDR3 residues: CASSPLFTGMETQYF. CDR3 sequence (DNA): TGTGCCAGCAGCCCCCTCTTTACAGGGATGGAGACCCAGTACTTC. Together with reference TRBV7-7 and TRBJ2-5, the CDR3 gives the full variable domain: GAGVSQSPRYKVTKRGQDVTLRCDPISSHATLYWYQQALGQGPEFLTYFNYEAQPDKSGLPSDRFSAERPEGSISTLTIQRTEQRDSAMYRCASSPLFTGMETQYFGPGTRLLVL.

This clone came up once. The rearrangement uses TRBV7-9 and TRBJ2-3, with 10 bases aligning to TRBD2. The CDR3 is 17 amino acids. V lost 1 base and J lost 4; bases outside the gene matches: 8. Germline V gives CDR1 SEHNR, CDR2 FQNEAQ (reference sequence). The CDR3 loop is CASSLDVTSGVPDTQYF. The CDR3 nucleotides are TGTGCCAGCAGCTTAGATGTCACTAGCGGGGTCCCAGATACGCAGTATTTT.

This clone was observed a handful of times. V is TRBV28 and J is TRBJ2-1, with D possibly TRBD1 on 5 matching bases. CDR1 is MDHEN, CDR2 SYDVKM, per germline. The V gene lost 6 bases and the J gene lost 4 bases, with 10 bases spanning the gap. This CDR3 has 13 amino acids. CDR3 nucleotide sequence: TGTGCCAGCAGGGGTGACAGTTACAATGAGCAGTTCTTC. Translated, it gives CASRGDSYNEQFF. The variable domain in full, with the rest retrieved from reference TRBV28 and TRBJ2-1, is DVKVTQSSRYLVKRTGEKVFLECVQDMDHENMFWYRQDPGLGLRLIYFSYDVKMKEKGDIPEGYSVSREKKERFSLILESASTNQTSMYLCASRGDSYNEQFFGPGTRLTVL.

The CDR3 DNA reads as TGTGCCAGCAGTTACGGCGGGGTTACAAACACTGAAGCTTTCTTT. Its protein product is CASSYGGVTNTEAFF. The gene calls are TRBV6-5 and TRBJ1-1, with D unresolved. This CDR3 is 15 amino acids long. The germline CDR1 and CDR2 sequences are MNHEY and SVGAGI. V lost 2 bases and J 2 bases, leaving 12 bases between the germline ends.

The chain is built from TRBV2 and TRBJ1-2, with D possibly matching TRBD1 (5 bases). The V gene's germline CDR1 is SNHLY and CDR2 FYNNEI. The CDR3 spans 13 residues. Trimming left V 4 bases short and J 5 bases short, with 11 bases between. The CDR3 coding sequence is TGTGCCAGCAGTGGCGAGACAGCTTATGGCTACACCTTC. It translates to CASSGETAYGYTF.

This clone was counted between two and nine times. This chain connects TRBV6-5 to TRBJ2-7; 7 bases line up with TRBD2. The germline gives CDR1 MNHEY, CDR2 SVGAGI. The V segment lost 6 bases and the J segment 3 bases; nucleotides outside the gene matches: 2. This CDR3 is built from 12 residues. CDR3 sequence: CASSSGGYEQYF. For the CDR3, the DNA is TGTGCCAGCAGCTCGGGAGGCTACGAGCAGTACTTC.

The genes are TRBV7-2 and TRBJ2-3; TRBD2 matches at 8 bases. The CDR3 consists of 16 residues. V was clipped by 2 bases and J by 0 bases; unmatched bases: 4. Germline V gene sequence: CDR1 SGHTA, CDR2 FQGNSA. The CDR3, as DNA: TGTGCCAGCAGCTTATTAGCGGGGCGAAGCACAGATACGCAGTATTTT. Its translation is CASSLLAGRSTDTQYF.

The chain is built from TRBV5-4 and TRBJ2-7; 11 nucleotides agree with TRBD2. This CDR3 is built from 15 residues. Looked up from germline, CDR1 is SGHNT and CDR2 is YYREEE (reference sequence). J gave up 0 bases and V 5 bases, and 4 bases lay outside the gene matches. In DNA, the CDR3 is TGTGCCAGCAGTCCTAGCGGGAGGAACTCCTACGAGCAGTACTTC. Encoded protein: CASSPSGRNSYEQYF.

The chain links TRBV10-3 to TRBJ1-1; TRBD1 matches at 8 bases. In germline, CDR1 is ENHRY, CDR2 SYGVKD. The CDR3 sequence is 17 residues long. J gave up 1 base and V 2 bases, and 9 bases lay outside the gene matches. The CDR3 region has the DNA TGTGCCATCAGTGAGGGACAGGGAGTATTGGGGAACACTGAAGCTTTCTTT. Encoded protein: CAISEGQGVLGNTEAFF.

This chain links TRBV19 with TRBJ2-1, with 9 bases matching TRBD2. CDR1 is LNHDA, CDR2 SQIVND, per germline (reference sequence). There are 15 residues in the CDR3. The junction had 4 bases not matched to a gene; V was cut back by 6 bases and J by 1 base. The CDR3 sequence: CASSSSGGSYNEQFF. The CDR3 bases are TGTGCCAGTAGCAGCAGCGGGGGGTCCTACAATGAGCAGTTCTTC.

The rearrangement links TRBV19 to TRBJ2-1; TRBD2 matches 9 bases. J lost 4 bases, V lost 5 bases, and 9 bases had no gene match. Per germline, CDR1 LNHDA and CDR2 SQIVND (reference sequence). The CDR3 runs to 16 residues. This chain's CDR3 is CASSGAGTSTYNEQFF. DNA of the CDR3: TGTGCCAGTAGTGGCGCGGGGACTAGCACATACAATGAGCAGTTCTTC.